The 18 T cell receptor beta chains below all came from one sample that was sequenced in a study of blood T cell repertoires in COVID-19. Repertoires were generated with immunoSEQ multiplex PCR, while TCRdb's copy carries only in-frame clones and drops some. The sample has hundreds of thousands of clones, 85% seen once; the top ten hold 2% to 3%. What was sequenced was PBMCs or T cells enriched from blood (not recorded which). The origin of the receptors is a woman aged 45-59 years who had recovered from COVID-19.

The chain employs TRBV19 and TRBJ1-4, with TRBD1 matching over 8 bases. Germline-derived CDR1 and CDR2 are LNHDA and SQIVND (reference sequence). The CDR3 has 15 amino acids. With 3 bases clipped from V and 4 bases from J, the junction kept 4 bases outside the gene matches. CDR3 in amino acids: CASSILQGGNEKLFF. Here the CDR3 DNA reads TGTGCCAGTAGTATTCTACAGGGGGGTAATGAAAAACTGTTTTTT.

V gene TRBV5-4 combines with J gene TRBJ1-3; D is unclear. Germline loops: CDR1 SGHNT, CDR2 YYREEE (reference sequence). The germline V and J ends were trimmed by 0 bases and 4 bases, with 8 bases remaining between them. The CDR3 runs 14 residues. The CDR3 reads CASSLDGSGNTIYF. For the CDR3, the DNA is TGTGCCAGCAGCTTGGACGGGTCCGGAAACACCATATATTTT.

The V call is TRBV11-2, the J call TRBJ2-1; tentatively, D is TRBD1 (6 bases). The germline V gene encodes CDR1 SGHAT and CDR2 FQNNGV. The CDR3 spans 15 residues. With 5 bases removed from V and 2 bases from J, the gap between germline ends came to 13 bases. The CDR3 spells CASSRRTDTYNEQFF. CDR3 nucleotides: TGTGCCAGCAGCCGCCGGACAGACACCTACAATGAGCAGTTCTTC.

The chain joins TRBV5-1 to TRBJ1-1; the D gene is possibly TRBD1 (6 bases). V shed 2 bases and J shed 1 base, with 15 bases lying between them. The CDR3 runs 16 residues. The germline CDR1 and CDR2 sequences are SGHRS and YFSETQ. The CDR3 DNA reads as TGCGCCAGCAGCTTACGACCGGGACAAACGAACACTGAAGCTTTCTTT. This encodes CASSLRPGQTNTEAFF.

This clone was recorded a few times. This chain connects TRBV10-2 to TRBJ1-1; TRBD1 aligns across 8 bases. The trim removed 6 bases at V and 0 bases at J, leaving 3 bases unmatched. The germline CDR1 and CDR2 sequences are WSHSY and SAAADI. The CDR3 has 14 residues. As DNA, the CDR3 is TGCGCCAGCAGGGGGACAGGATTGAACACTGAAGCTTTCTTT. As protein: CASRGTGLNTEAFF.

The rearrangement uses TRBV7-9 and TRBJ1-2; tentatively, D is TRBD1 (5 bases). Trimming removed 5 bases from V and 3 bases from J, with 19 bases in between. CDR3 length equals 16 residues. Germline CDR1 and CDR2: SEHNR and FQNEAQ (reference sequence). The CDR3 region has the DNA TGTGCCAGCAGCCCCTTTAGGAGGGACGTTGACTATGGCTACACCTTC. Translated: CASSPFRRDVDYGYTF.

V usage is TRBV9 and J usage is TRBJ1-2; 7 positions match TRBD1. The junction had 12 bases not matched to a gene; V was cut back by 3 bases and J by 4 bases. This CDR3 is 16 amino acids long. Per the germline V gene, CDR1 is SGDLS and CDR2 is YYNGEE. Written as DNA, the CDR3 is TGTGCCAGCAGCGCTCGTGGGCGACAGGGACTCTATGGCTACACCTTC. It is translated as CASSARGRQGLYGYTF.

CDR3 in amino acids: CASSSDYSYEQYF. In DNA, the CDR3 is TGTGCCAGCAGCTCAGACTACTCCTACGAGCAGTACTTC. This chain connects TRBV11-2 to TRBJ2-7; maybe TRBD2 (5 bases). This CDR3 is built from 13 residues. V lost 4 bases, J lost 0 bases, and 7 bases lay in between. Germline CDR1 SGHAT, CDR2 FQNNGV.

This clone was seen just once. The rearrangement uses TRBV18 and TRBJ2-4; D is possibly TRBD2 (5 bases). This CDR3 has 16 residues. Germline lookup yields CDR1 KGHSH and CDR2 LQKENI. V lost 5 bases to trimming and J lost 0 bases, with 14 bases between them. CDR3 DNA: TGTGCCAGCTCAGCGGGTCCCCTACTAGCCAAAAACATTCAGTACTTC. Translation gives CASSAGPLLAKNIQYF.

A few counts support this clone. The V call is TRBV10-2, the J call TRBJ2-1, with TRBD2 matching 8 bases. The junction had 4 bases not matched to a gene; V was cut back by 4 bases and J by 5 bases. The CDR3 has 14 amino acids. Per the germline V gene, CDR1 is WSHSY and CDR2 is SAAADI. The CDR3 bases are TGCGCCAGCAGTGTCCTAGCGGGCCACAATGAGCAGTTCTTC. Translating gives CASSVLAGHNEQFF.

The V and J genes are TRBV5-1 and TRBJ1-6; TRBD1 aligns across 7 bases. Germline V gene lookup returns CDR1 SGHRS and CDR2 YFSETQ. The CDR3 is made up of 15 amino acids. V was clipped by 3 bases and J by 6 bases; unmatched bases: 6. The CDR3 region is CASSSTTGTNSPLHF. The CDR3 nucleotides read TGCGCCAGCAGCTCGACGACAGGGACTAATTCACCCCTCCACTTT.

The rearrangement joins TRBV7-6 to TRBJ1-3; 9 bases align to TRBD1. The CDR3 covers 15 residues. Per germline, CDR1 SGHVS and CDR2 FNYEAQ. V shed 0 bases, J shed 4 bases, and the junction held 1 base outside the gene matches. The CDR3 DNA reads TGTGCCAGCAGCTTAGCGGGACAGGGAGGAAACACCATATATTTT. Protein sequence: CASSLAGQGGNTIYF.

The chain has TRBV5-1 and TRBJ1-1, with 7 nucleotides matching TRBD1. V was clipped by 2 bases and J by 2 bases; unmatched bases: 9. This CDR3 has 16 residues. Germline lookup yields CDR1 SGHRS and CDR2 YFSETQ. CDR3 DNA sequence: TGCGCCAGCAGCTTTAGAGCCGGGACAGAAAACACTGAAGCTTTCTTT. Encoded protein: CASSFRAGTENTEAFF.

The genes are TRBV10-1 and TRBJ2-7, with TRBD2 matching 11 bases. With 6 bases clipped from V and 4 bases from J, the junction kept 5 bases outside the gene matches. This CDR3 has 14 amino acids. Germline CDR1 is WNHNN and CDR2 is SYGVQD (reference sequence). The CDR3 DNA reads as TGCGCCAGCAGGGCCACTAGCGGGGGATACGAGCAGTACTTC. Its protein product is CASRATSGGYEQYF.

The chain combines TRBV9 with TRBJ1-1; 8 bases agree with TRBD1. The CDR3 has 13 amino acids. CDR1 and CDR2 from the germline V gene are SGDLS and YYNGEE. J was trimmed by 10 bases and V by 3 bases; bases with no gene match: 8. CDR3: CASSAGATGAAFF. DNA for the CDR3: TGTGCCAGCAGCGCCGGGGCGACAGGGGCAGCTTTCTTT.

The chain is built from TRBV3-1 (or the pseudogene TRBV3-2) and TRBJ1-3, with D uncertain. This CDR3 is 14 amino acids long. V was pared by 2 bases and J by 1 base, with 6 bases between. Germline loops: CDR1 LGHDT, CDR2 YNNKEL (reference sequence). The chain's CDR3 is CASSQRTSGNTIYF. The CDR3 DNA follows: TGTGCCAGCAGCCAAAGGACTTCTGGAAACACCATATATTTT.

V and J are TRBV24-1 and TRBJ1-5; perhaps TRBD1 as D (5 bases). The CDR3 is 14 residues long. From germline, CDR1 is KGHDR and CDR2 SFDVKD. V lost 9 bases and J 3 bases, leaving 14 bases between the germline ends. CDR3 coding DNA: TGTGCCACCGGAGGGGAAGGTTCCAATCAGCCCCAGCATTTT. Translated: CATGGEGSNQPQHF.

The rearrangement uses TRBV19 and TRBJ2-2; D is unclear. This CDR3 has 15 residues. V lost 3 bases and J 0 bases, leaving 8 bases between the germline ends. CDR1 LNHDA and CDR2 SQIVND come from the germline V gene (reference sequence). The CDR3 DNA follows: TGTGCCAGTAGTATGAGAGTCCCGAACACCGGGGAGCTGTTTTTT. Its translation is CASSMRVPNTGELFF.